The rows below give T cell receptor beta chains drawn from one sample of a study of Tregs in tolerant kidney transplant recipients. The data were produced by immunoSEQ multiplex PCR, yet TCRdb's version contains in-frame clones alone and is incomplete. This sample has tens of thousands of clones; more than 85% occur once, and the top ten carry 0.35% to 0.55%. The sample here was CD4+ T cells from blood, taken before the transplant. The source is a human donor who received a combined kidney and bone marrow transplant. The CDR3 runs from the conserved cysteine through the conserved F or W. The D gene is left open where the match is weak. Not every row has a clone size; where given, it reads once, few, many or a size class.

v_gene,d_gene,abundance,j_gene,CDR3nt,CDR3aa
TRBV6-1,TRBD2,-,TRBJ2-5,TGTGCCAGCAGTGATACTTGGGGAACTAGCGGGGAAGAGACCCAGTACTTC,CASSDTWGTSGEETQYF
TRBV14,-,-,TRBJ1-4,TGTGCCAGCAGCCACGACCTACAGGGTAAAAAACTGTTTTTT,CASSHDLQGKKLFF
TRBV30,TRBD1,once,TRBJ1-2,TGTGCCGGCCGACCTGACAGGGGGCTCTATGGCTACACCTTC,CAGRPDRGLYGYTF
TRBV18,TRBD1,-,TRBJ2-2,TGTGCCAGCTCACCAACGCAAGGGGGCTACACCGGGGAGCTGTTTTTT,CASSPTQGGYTGELFF
TRBV5-8,TRBD2,-,TRBJ2-5,TGTGCCAGCAGCTTCAGCGGACTAGCAGGGGAGACCCAGTACTTC,CASSFSGLAGETQYF
TRBV7-2,-,-,TRBJ2-3,TGTGCCAGCAGCTTAGGGGGGCGGTTGGGTACGCAGTATTTT,CASSLGGRLGTQYF
TRBV14,-,-,TRBJ2-3,TGTGCCAGCAGCCAAGGAATGTGGACAGATTTCACTAGCACAGATACGCAGTATTTT,CASSQGMWTDFTSTDTQYF
TRBV4-3,-,-,TRBJ2-1,TGCGCCAGCAGCCAAGGTCGCAGCAATGAGCAGTTCTTC,CASSQGRSNEQFF
TRBV10-3,-,-,TRBJ1-5,TGTGCCACGGGGGGGGGCGAAGGCAATCAGCCCCAGCATTTT,CATGGGEGNQPQHF
TRBV5-4,-,-,TRBJ1-4,TGTGCCAGCAGCTTGGTGCCAGCAACTAATGAAAAACTGTTTTTT,CASSLVPATNEKLFF
TRBV19,-,-,TRBJ1-6,TGTGCCAGTAGTATGGGCAGGGAATCCCCCCTCCACTTT,CASSMGRESPLHF
TRBV27,TRBD2,-,TRBJ2-7,TGTGCCAGCACCCTGGCGAGCGGGGGGGTATACGAGCAGTACTTC,CASTLASGGVYEQYF
TRBV6-5,-,-,TRBJ1-1,TGTGCCAGCAGCGCCTGGCAGGGCAGCACTGAAGCTTTCTTT,CASSAWQGSTEAFF
TRBV6-1,TRBD2,-,TRBJ2-7,TGTGCCAGCAGTGTACGGGCCCTCCAGGGACTAGCCTACGAGCAGTACTTC,CASSVRALQGLAYEQYF
TRBV19,TRBD1,-,TRBJ2-1,TGTGCCAGTAGTCTCCCTGCGGGGACAGGGTACAATGAGCAGTTCTTC,CASSLPAGTGYNEQFF
TRBV6-6,TRBD2,-,TRBJ2-1,TGTGCCAGCCGAGGGGCGGGAGGAGGAGGTGAGCAGTTCTTC,CASRGAGGGGEQFF
TRBV29-1,TRBD2,once,TRBJ2-5,TGCAGCGTGGGGACTAGCGGGGGAGAGACCCAGTACTTC,CSVGTSGGETQYF
TRBV18,-,-,TRBJ1-1,TGTGCCAGCTCAGCCCTACAGGTTGAGAACACTGAAGCTTTCTTT,CASSALQVENTEAFF
TRBV28,-,few,TRBJ1-4,TGTGCCAGCGGAGGTTCAACTAATGAAAAACTGTTTTTT,CASGGSTNEKLFF
TRBV11-3,TRBD1,-,TRBJ1-1,TGTGCCAGCAGCTTAGATCGGGGGGACAGGGGTAGATGGACTGAAGCTTTCTTT,CASSLDRGDRGRWTEAFF
TRBV11-3,-,-,TRBJ2-7,TGTGCCAGCAGCTTGGCCCACTCCTACGAGCAGTACTTC,CASSLAHSYEQYF
TRBV15,-,-,TRBJ2-7,TGTGCCACCAGCAGAGAAAGCCTCCGGGTCAAAACCACCTACGAGCAGTACTTC,CATSRESLRVKTTYEQYF
TRBV7-8,TRBD1,-,TRBJ1-1,TGTGCCAGCAGCTCAGGGGGTGGGAACACTGAAGCTTTCTTT,CASSSGGGNTEAFF
TRBV5-6,-,-,TRBJ2-7,TGTGCCAGCAGCTTGGACCCACTTGAGCAGTACTTC,CASSLDPLEQYF
TRBV5-1,-,-,TRBJ2-7,TGCGCCAGCAGCTTGGGCCAGTCAGTTACGACCTACGAGCAGTACTTC,CASSLGQSVTTYEQYF
TRBV6-6,-,-,TRBJ2-7,TGTGCCAGCACCAACCCCCATGGCCAGGGCCACGAGCAGTACTTC,CASTNPHGQGHEQYF
TRBV2,-,once,TRBJ1-1,TGTGCCAGCAGTGGGACGAGGGTTTCCACTGAAGCTTTCTTT,CASSGTRVSTEAFF
TRBV11-2,TRBD2,-,TRBJ2-3,TGTGCCAGCAGCACCCGGACTAGCGGTTACACAGATACGCAGTATTTT,CASSTRTSGYTDTQYF
TRBV29-1,-,-,TRBJ2-2,TGCAGCGGGGGCCGCAACACCGGGGAGCTGTTTTTT,CSGGRNTGELFF
TRBV11-2,TRBD2,-,TRBJ2-5,TGTGCCAGCAGCTTAGATTTTTGGGGACTAGCGGGAAAAGAGACCCAGTACTTC,CASSLDFWGLAGKETQYF
TRBV28,TRBD1,-,TRBJ1-2,TGTGCCAGCAGTTCGGGGACAGGGTCCCCCTATGGCTACACCTTC,CASSSGTGSPYGYTF
TRBV4-3,-,-,TRBJ1-1,TGCGCCAGCAGCCAAGTATCCCACGGTACTGAAGCTTTCTTT,CASSQVSHGTEAFF
TRBV4-2,TRBD2,-,TRBJ2-7,TGTGCCAGCAGTCGCGGGACTAGCAGTACCTACGAGCAGTACTTC,CASSRGTSSTYEQYF
TRBV2,-,-,TRBJ1-1,TGTGCCAGCAGTGGGTTCGCGGGTGAAGCTTTCTTT,CASSGFAGEAFF
TRBV11-2,TRBD2,-,TRBJ2-2,TGTGCCAGCAGTTTTGGACTAGCCGGGGAGCTGTTTTTT,CASSFGLAGELFF
TRBV7-2,-,-,TRBJ1-5,TGTGCCAGCAGCTTAGAGGGGGGGTTAAGCAATCAGCCCCAGCATTTT,CASSLEGGLSNQPQHF
TRBV11-2,TRBD2,-,TRBJ2-1,TGTGCCAGCAGCGAACTCCTAGCGGGAGTGTCAAATGAGCAGTTCTTC,CASSELLAGVSNEQFF
TRBV9,TRBD2,-,TRBJ2-1,TGTGCCAGCAGCGTAGCGTATTTAGCGGGGGGGAACAATGAGCAGTTCTTC,CASSVAYLAGGNNEQFF
TRBV7-3,TRBD1,-,TRBJ1-1,TGTGCCAGCAGCTTAACACCGGGACAGGGGAACACTGAAGCTTTCTTT,CASSLTPGQGNTEAFF
TRBV7-6,-,-,TRBJ1-2,TGTGCCAGCAGCCCCGGTTCCCACAACTATGGCTACACCTTC,CASSPGSHNYGYTF
TRBV5-4,TRBD1,-,TRBJ2-2,TGTGCCAGCACCCGAATGGGACAGGGGACTGAGGGGGAGCTGTTTTTT,CASTRMGQGTEGELFF
TRBV7-8,-,once,TRBJ2-7,TGTGCCAGCAGCCCCTCTTGGGCCCCGGTTAGTGTACCCTACGAGCAGTACTTC,CASSPSWAPVSVPYEQYF
TRBV6-5,-,few,TRBJ1-6,TGTGCCAGCAGCGGACACCGAAATTCACCCCTCCACTTT,CASSGHRNSPLHF
TRBV19,TRBD1,-,TRBJ1-2,TGTGCCAGTAGAGTGGGACAGGCTGTCTATGGCTACACCTTC,CASRVGQAVYGYTF
TRBV4-1,TRBD1,-,TRBJ1-6,TGCGCCAGCAGCCAACTGGACAGGGAAGTTTCCCCCCTCCACTTT,CASSQLDREVSPLHF
TRBV6-5,TRBD2,-,TRBJ2-3,TGTGCCAGCAGTTACGGACTAGCGGGCACAGATACGCAGTATTTT,CASSYGLAGTDTQYF
TRBV9,-,-,TRBJ2-7,TGTGCCAGCAGCGTCAGCCCACTAGTTTCCTACGAGCAGTACTTC,CASSVSPLVSYEQYF
TRBV6-4,TRBD1,-,TRBJ1-1,TGTGCCAGCATTCCGCCAGGGGGCGGAGGGGGCCCTCGAGCTTTCTTT,CASIPPGGGGGPRAFF
TRBV11-3,TRBD1,-,TRBJ1-2,TGTGCCAGCAGCCATACAGGGGTTGTGGGCTACACCTTC,CASSHTGVVGYTF
TRBV7-9,TRBD1,-,TRBJ1-1,TGTGCCAGCAGCCAACAGGGGGCGTTGAACACTGAAGCTTTCTTT,CASSQQGALNTEAFF
TRBV4-2,TRBD1,-,TRBJ2-4,TGTGCCAGCAGCCAAGAATTGGACAGGACGAGGAACATTCAGTACTTC,CASSQELDRTRNIQYF
TRBV7-3,TRBD1,-,TRBJ2-5,TGTGCCAGCAGCTGGACAGGACGGGAGACCCAGTACTTC,CASSWTGRETQYF